Included here is one TCR beta chain sequence, with context. The CDR3 has 13 residues. The V and J ends lost 7 bases and 1 base respectively, with 10 bases between them. The data are from a study of T cell responses to AZD1222 COVID-19 vaccine. Profiled with immunoSEQ multiplex PCR; TCRdb holds only in-frame clones, not every one. The repertoire holds approximately 140,000 clones, with 90% to 95% as singletons. This chain links TRBV12-3 or TRBV12-4 with TRBJ1-1; TRBD1 is a possible D gene (5 bases). The specimen comprised peripheral blood, sampled on day 0 of AZD1222 vaccination. The sequence was collected from an adult in good health. The CDR3 spells CASTKTANTEAFF. The CDR3, as DNA: TGTGCCAGCACCAAGACAGCGAACACTGAAGCTTTCTTT.